Following are 28 T cell receptor beta chains from one sample sequenced in a study of blood T cell repertoires in COVID-19. Clones were sequenced by immunoSEQ multiplex PCR, and TCRdb holds only the in-frame ones, with some missing. The sample lists about 58,000 clones, roughly 89% occurring once. Material: peripheral blood. The receptor source for this set is a man in his 60s with active COVID-19.

The CDR3 reads CASSLRTGDSSGANVLTF. The CDR3 DNA reads TGTGCCAGCAGCTTACGTACAGGGGATAGCTCTGGGGCCAACGTCCTGACTTTC. The chain uses TRBV7-6 and TRBJ2-6; 7 bases fit TRBD1. Germline V lookup: CDR1 SGHVS, CDR2 FNYEAQ. The CDR3 spans 18 residues. The V gene end was trimmed by 2 bases and the J gene end by 0 bases; junction bases not matched to a gene: 7.

This sequence joins TRBV5-1 and TRBJ1-4, with D maybe TRBD1 (6 bases). CDR3 length equals 15 residues. Germline CDR1 and CDR2: SGHRS and YFSETQ. V was clipped by 1 base and J by 8 bases, with 15 bases between them. The CDR3 sequence is CASSLFGGEGEKLFF. The CDR3 DNA is TGCGCCAGCAGCTTGTTTGGGGGCGAGGGGGAAAAACTGTTTTTT.

The chain couples TRBV27 to TRBJ1-5, with 9 bases matching TRBD1. The junction had 2 bases not matched to a gene; V was cut back by 4 bases and J by 4 bases. The CDR3 is 14 amino acids. Germline values: CDR1 MNHEY, CDR2 SMNVEV (reference sequence). The CDR3 spells CASSSGTGNQPQHF. In DNA form, the CDR3 reads TGTGCCAGCAGTTCCGGGACAGGGAATCAGCCCCAGCATTTT.

The chain links TRBV30 to TRBJ1-6, with unresolved D. V gave up 5 bases and J gave up 5 bases, with 13 bases separating them. Germline CDR1 is GTSNPN and CDR2 is SVGIG (reference sequence). This CDR3 is built from 14 residues. CDR3 in amino acids: CAWAIALNNSPLHF. CDR3 nucleotides: TGTGCCTGGGCTATCGCCCTCAATAATTCACCCCTCCACTTT.

A few counts support this clone. CDR3 sequence reads: CASSPSPVYNSPLHF. Here the CDR3 DNA reads TGCGCCAGCAGCCCCAGTCCCGTCTATAATTCACCCCTCCACTTT. J is TRBJ1-6 and V is TRBV5-1, with D unclear. The CDR3 contains 15 residues. The germline V gene encodes CDR1 SGHRS and CDR2 YFSETQ. V lost 4 bases, J lost 3 bases, and 11 bases lay in between.

This clone came up once. The chain couples TRBV6-5 to TRBJ2-7; D is undetermined. The CDR3 sequence is 15 residues long. The V end was cut by 0 bases, the J end by 2 bases, with 11 bases between. CDR1 is MNHEY and CDR2 is SVGAGI in the germline V gene. The CDR3 protein is CASSYSSINPYEQYF. The CDR3 bases are TGTGCCAGCAGTTACTCGAGCATTAACCCCTACGAGCAGTACTTC.

This sequence joins TRBV18 and TRBJ1-1; D is unresolved. The length of the CDR3 is 15 residues. Germline V gene lookup returns CDR1 KGHSH and CDR2 LQKENI. Trimming shortened V by 1 base and J by 6 bases, and 15 bases separated the two germline ends. The CDR3 DNA is TGTGCCAGCTCACCACAGGGAGCGGGGTACTCTGAAGCTTTCTTT. Translating gives CASSPQGAGYSEAFF.

V gene TRBV18 combines with J gene TRBJ2-3, with D tentatively TRBD1 (6 bases). V lost 3 bases to trimming and J lost 2 bases, with 9 bases between them. There are 14 residues in the CDR3. Germline V gene sequence: CDR1 KGHSH, CDR2 LQKENI. The CDR3 sequence is CASSPGHITDTQYF. The CDR3, as DNA: TGTGCCAGCTCACCGGGACATATCACAGATACGCAGTATTTT.

The rearrangement links TRBV28 to TRBJ2-5; 7 nucleotides line up with TRBD2. CDR1 is MDHEN and CDR2 is SYDVKM in the germline V gene. V shed 3 bases, J shed 2 bases, and the junction held 9 bases outside the gene matches. The CDR3 consists of 16 residues. CDR3 region: CASSFPLTSVQETQYF. The CDR3 DNA is TGTGCCAGCAGTTTCCCCCTCACTAGCGTACAAGAGACCCAGTACTTC.

V and J are TRBV29-1 and TRBJ2-1, with 7 bases aligning to TRBD1. V lost 8 bases and J lost 3; bases outside the gene matches: 10. This CDR3 spans 14 amino acids. Germline CDR1 reads SQVTM; CDR2 reads ANQGSEA. The CDR3 is CSSRVRGHYNEQFF. CDR3 sequence (DNA): TGCAGCTCGAGGGTGAGGGGGCACTACAATGAGCAGTTCTTC.

V is TRBV10-3 and J is TRBJ2-1; D gene uncertain. The CDR3 totals 12 residues. Trimming took off 6 bases at V and 10 bases at J, with 13 bases between the two ends. CDR1 is ENHRY, CDR2 SYGVKD, per germline. The CDR3 nucleotides are TGTGCCATCAGGGCGACGGCAGGCGAGCAGTTCTTC. It yields the protein CAIRATAGEQFF.

The chain couples TRBV28 to TRBJ2-7, with 11 bases identical to TRBD1. CDR3 length equals 15 residues. Germline V gene lookup returns CDR1 MDHEN and CDR2 SYDVKM. V lost 3 bases and J lost 4; bases outside the gene matches: 5. The CDR3 nucleotides are TGTGCCAGCAGTTTCCGGACAGGGGGCGGTTACGAGCAGTACTTC. This gives the protein CASSFRTGGGYEQYF.

The J gene is TRBJ2-7, the V gene TRBV5-1; 10 nucleotides line up with TRBD2. The ends lost 0 bases at V and 6 bases at J; junction bases unmatched: 9. The CDR3 has 16 amino acids. The germline V gene encodes CDR1 SGHRS and CDR2 YFSETQ. DNA of the CDR3: TGCGCCAGCAGCTTGGAGCCTAGCGGGAGTATTAGCGAGCAGTACTTC. It codes for CASSLEPSGSISEQYF. Complete variable domain (other parts from reference TRBV5-1 and TRBJ2-7): KAGVTQTPRYLIKTRGQQVTLSCSPISGHRSVSWYQQTPGQGLQFLFEYFSETQRNKGNFPGRFSGRQFSNSRSEMNVSTLELGDSALYLCASSLEPSGSISEQYFGPGTRLTVT.

The V and J genes are TRBV27 and TRBJ1-6; 9 bases are a match to TRBD1. CDR1 is MNHEY and CDR2 is SMNVEV in the germline V gene (reference sequence). This CDR3 comprises 15 residues. V shed 8 bases and J 9 bases; nucleotides not matched to a gene: 11. This chain's CDR3 is CASCLQTGGLSPLHF. The CDR3 bases are TGTGCCAGCTGCCTCCAGACAGGGGGTCTTTCACCCCTCCACTTT.

The V gene is TRBV6-1, the J gene TRBJ1-1; 7 bases map to TRBD1. CDR1 MNHNS and CDR2 SASEGT come from the germline V gene. The CDR3 is 13 amino acids. V lost 2 bases to trimming and J lost 5 bases; unmatched junction nucleotides: 2. This chain's CDR3 is CASSESRGTEAFF. CDR3 sequence (DNA): TGTGCCAGCAGTGAATCCAGGGGGACTGAAGCTTTCTTT.

J is TRBJ1-5 and V is TRBV7-2, with D possibly matching TRBD1 (5 bases). Trimming took off 2 bases at V and 2 bases at J, with 16 bases between the two ends. Germline V lookup: CDR1 SGHTA, CDR2 FQGNSA. This CDR3 comprises 17 residues. This chain's CDR3 is CASSLKTSWGGNQPQHF. The CDR3 coding sequence is TGTGCCAGCAGCTTAAAGACCTCGTGGGGGGGCAATCAGCCCCAGCATTTT.

The rearrangement uses TRBV6-5 and TRBJ2-5, with D perhaps matching TRBD2 (6 bases). Trimming stripped 10 bases from V and 2 bases from J, with 11 bases between. The germline V gene encodes CDR1 MNHEY and CDR2 SVGAGI. The CDR3 consists of 12 residues. The CDR3 DNA sequence: TGTGCCACCGGGGGACGGCAAGAGACCCAGTACTTC. Translation: CATGGRQETQYF.

The J gene is TRBJ1-4, the V gene TRBV7-9, with D tentatively TRBD1 (6 bases). Germline V CDR1 and CDR2: SEHNR, FQNEAQ (reference sequence). This CDR3 contains 17 residues. Trimming took off 5 bases at V and 5 bases at J, with 21 bases between the two ends. The CDR3 region has the DNA TGTGCCAGCAGCCGCTTCATTTCACAGGGCCCGAATGAAAAACTGTTTTTT. This translates into CASSRFISQGPNEKLFF.

As for this clone: The junction differs from germline at one of its ends, possibly a read error. The CDR3 region has the DNA TGTGCCAGCAGTGGGCCGGGACAGGGCCAGGGAATGGTCGACTTC. This codes for CASSGPGQGQGMVDF. The chain joins TRBV2 to TRBJ2-7; 9 positions agree with TRBD1. Germline V lookup: CDR1 SNHLY, CDR2 FYNNEI. The CDR3 is 15 amino acids.

The chain recombines TRBV11-2 with TRBJ2-7; a possible D gene is TRBD2 (5 bases). Germline V gene sequence: CDR1 SGHAT, CDR2 FQNNGV. V was trimmed by 1 base and J by 4 bases, leaving 11 bases between them. The CDR3 loop spans 14 amino acids. In DNA form, the CDR3 reads TGTGCCAGCAGCTTAGCCGGGATCAGGTACGAGCAGTACTTC. Translation gives CASSLAGIRYEQYF. Looking up the rest from reference TRBV11-2 and TRBJ2-7 gives the full variable domain: EAGVAQSPRYKIIEKRQSVAFWCNPISGHATLYWYQQILGQGPKLLIQFQNNGVVDDSQLPKDRFSAERLKGVDSTLKIQPAKLEDSAVYLCASSLAGIRYEQYFGPGTRLTVT.

The chain recombines TRBV2 with TRBJ2-7, with 10 bases matching TRBD1. Germline-derived CDR1 and CDR2 are SNHLY and FYNNEI. This CDR3 has 15 residues. V lost 5 bases, J lost 6 bases, and 10 bases stayed unmatched. The CDR3 loop reads CASSQTGTGASEQYF. The CDR3 bases are TGTGCCAGCAGTCAGACCGGGACAGGGGCCTCCGAGCAGTACTTC.

The chain has TRBV4-2 and TRBJ2-1; D is perhaps TRBD2 (6 bases). CDR1 is LGHNA, CDR2 YNFKEQ, per germline. V was cut by 0 bases and J by 6 bases, with 12 bases left in between. The CDR3 is made up of 15 amino acids. CDR3: CASSQDLRTTNEQFF. In nucleotides, the CDR3 is TGTGCCAGCAGCCAAGATCTGAGGACTACCAATGAGCAGTTCTTC.

The chain recombines TRBV5-1 with TRBJ2-7, with 8 nucleotides matching TRBD2. Germline CDR1 SGHRS, CDR2 YFSETQ. The V and J ends lost 4 bases and 3 bases, in that order; junction bases with no gene match: 12. The CDR3 runs 16 residues. CDR3 in amino acids: CASSPTWASGYYEQYF. CDR3 nucleotides: TGCGCCAGCAGCCCGACGTGGGCTAGCGGGTACTACGAGCAGTACTTC.

This clone was detected only a few times. This chain links TRBV11-2 with TRBJ1-6; 9 bases match TRBD1. Germline lookup yields CDR1 SGHAT and CDR2 FQNNGV. The ends lost 5 bases at V and 7 bases at J; junction bases unmatched: 6. The CDR3 loop spans 15 amino acids. The DNA of the CDR3 is TGTGCCAGCAGCATACAGGGGGCGCAAAATTCACCCCTCCACTTT. Translation: CASSIQGAQNSPLHF.

The CDR3 DNA reads as TGTGCCAGCAGTGAAGGACTGTCAGGGGCAGCTGTCAATCAGCCCCAGCATTTT. It codes for CASSEGLSGAAVNQPQHF. V usage is TRBV2 and J usage is TRBJ1-5, with TRBD1 as a possible D gene (6 bases). The V gene lost 1 base and the J gene lost 3 bases, with 19 bases spanning the gap. The CDR3 extends over 18 amino acids. Per germline, CDR1 SNHLY and CDR2 FYNNEI.

This rearrangement joins TRBV3-1 (or the pseudogene TRBV3-2) to TRBJ2-7; D perhaps matches TRBD1 (5 bases). The length of the CDR3 is 13 residues. The ends were cut back, 5 bases at V and 2 bases at J, with 10 bases in the middle. Germline CDR1 and CDR2: LGHDT and YNNKEL (reference sequence). The CDR3, as DNA: TGTGCCAGCAGCTCGTCGACAGCCTACGAGCAGTACTTC. Its protein is CASSSSTAYEQYF.

This CDR3 is CASSSYPRSGGAEQFF. CDR3 nucleotide sequence: TGTGCCAGCAGCTCGTATCCTCGGAGTGGGGGGGCTGAGCAGTTCTTC. This chain links TRBV7-2 with TRBJ2-1, with D perhaps TRBD2 (7 bases). The CDR3 covers 16 residues. Between the trimmed V and J ends, which lost 4 bases and 9 bases, there was a span of 22 bases. CDR1 and CDR2 (germline): SGHTA, FQGNSA.

The chain uses TRBV18 and TRBJ2-7; TRBD2 matches 8 bases. The V and J ends lost 1 base and 3 bases, in that order; junction bases with no gene match: 14. The germline CDR1 and CDR2 sequences are KGHSH and LQKENI. The CDR3 covers 18 residues. The CDR3 nucleotides are TGTGCCAGCTCACCACGGAGCCTGCGCGAGCGGGAGTTCTACGAGCAGTACTTC. Its translation: CASSPRSLREREFYEQYF. The variable domain in full, completed from reference TRBV18 and TRBJ2-7, reads NAGVMQNPRHLVRRRGQEARLRCSPMKGHSHVYWYRQLPEEGLKFMVYLQKENIIDESGMPKERFSAEFPKEGPSILRIQQVVRGDSAAYFCASSPRSLREREFYEQYFGPGTRLTVT.